Sequencing of this T cell receptor (beta chain) was carried out in a study of a mutant IDH1 vaccine in newly diagnosed glioma. Study-wide background: Once 4-6 weeks had passed after radiotherapy alone, vaccination started, or it started with temozolomide cycles. Patients under treatment included 62.5% males and around 38% females and had a mean age of approximately 43 years. Earlier therapy was either radiotherapy, temozolomide, or both, and most got both.

Method: immunoSEQ multiplex PCR; TCRdb's copy keeps in-frame clones and lacks some. This sample has 30,000 to 40,000 clones, with approximately 80% found just once. A remark on this clone: Its antigen is unknown.

Trimming removed 5 bases from V and 6 bases from J; junction bases left unmatched: 15. Germline values: CDR1 SGHTA, CDR2 FQGNSA. CDR3 length equals 17 residues. Indicated time point: week 5, during vaccination. Each vaccine dose was 300 ug of mutant IDH1 20-mer peptide, with topical imiquimod. Study results and caveats: Vaccine-induced responses were seen in roughly 93% of patients, spanning several MHC alleles.

Sequencing used PBMCs, obtained from a glioma patient whose treatment included an IDH1 peptide vaccine. The TCR was taken from a man over 45 with glioma. V usage is TRBV7-2 and J usage is TRBJ2-7, with TRBD2 matching over 11 bases. The CDR3 here is CASSRTKVAGGPFEQYF. CDR3 bases: TGTGCCAGCAGCCGAACAAAGGTAGCGGGAGGGCCATTCGAGCAGTACTTC.